The rows below give T cell receptor beta chains drawn from one sample of a study of T-cell reconstitution after alpha-beta-depleted transplantation in children. MiXCR was run by TCRdb on the PCR reads, yielding one entry per CDR3 protein. The sample shows fewer than 400,000 distinct CDR3 sequences, roughly 22% of them seen only once. Sequences were derived from PBMCs from the stem cell graft donor, sampled from the stem cell graft. The receptor set was obtained from a human donor who donated a stem cell graft to a child with acute myeloid leukemia. Both conserved end residues are part of each CDR3.

TRBV7-8	12	CASNAGTDTQYF
TRBV7-6	15	CASSPLGGGNEKLFF
TRBV20-1	14	CSLGNGQGSDEQYF
TRBV12-3/TRBV12-4	14	CASSFYGVADTQYF
TRBV20-1	12	CSARVGNEPQHF
TRBV27	14	CASSLSGGRYEQYF
TRBV6-1	14	CAIQPGPPTDTQYF
TRBV4-1	15	CASSQRGEIGETQYF
TRBV6-1	14	CASSRSREGEKLFF
TRBV10-2	13	CASSESINYGYTF
TRBV7-2	15	CASSLDPGPGDTQYF
TRBV11-3	14	CASSPGPENNEQFF
TRBV28	13	CASSYPAGVEAFF
TRBV24-1	15	CATGNRAPNTGELFF
TRBV27	15	CASSLKRSPTDTQYF
TRBV6-2/TRBV6-3	17	CASSYSRVGPYYNEQFF
TRBV7-9	15	CASSSGGLVSSEQYF
TRBV12-3/TRBV12-4	12	CASRGSGDEQFF
TRBV20-1	13	CSVQEGRTDTQYF
TRBV20-1	15	CSATPSQGERSPLHF
TRBV5-4	16	CASSLGQDLSYNEQFF
TRBV28	15	CASSLSALGAYEQYF
TRBV7-2	14	CASSLALAGLEQFF
TRBV7-2	13	CASSTRAGTEAFF
TRBV20-1	14	CSASPNRRGNTQYF
TRBV5-6	15	CASSLLDRGGSPLHF
TRBV4-2	13	CASSQVVVEEQFF
TRBV30	16	CAWTPEGAGGADTQYF
TRBV4-2	17	CAICPRNVGLNSNIQYF
TRBV5-1	16	CASSSTGQGVGDTQYF
TRBV28	15	CASRSYRAGYNEQFF